One and the same sample provided the 13 T cell receptor beta chains below, sequenced in a study of cytomegalovirus exposure and HLA in healthy donors. Clones were read by immunoSEQ multiplex PCR, and TCRdb kept only the in-frame ones, dropping some. The data show approximately 120,000 clones, roughly 90% seen once. Material: PBMCs. These receptors were taken from a young woman in good health and CMV-seronegative.

V gene TRBV5-4 combines with J gene TRBJ2-1; 12 bases line up with TRBD2. V lost 4 bases and J lost 7; bases outside the gene matches: 9. Germline-derived CDR1 and CDR2 are SGHNT and YYREEE (reference sequence). The CDR3 extends over 16 amino acids. The CDR3 loop reads CASSQEETSGSNEQFF. The CDR3 DNA sequence: TGTGCCAGCAGCCAAGAGGAGACTAGCGGGAGTAATGAGCAGTTCTTC.

The chain uses TRBV19 and TRBJ1-2; a weak D match, TRBD1 (6 bases). Trimming removed 3 bases at V and 5 bases at J, with 16 bases between. CDR3 size: 15 residues. The V gene's germline CDR1 is LNHDA and CDR2 SQIVND (reference sequence). CDR3 sequence reads: CASSMGQNDIYGYTF. The CDR3 nucleotides read TGTGCCAGTAGTATGGGACAAAACGATATTTATGGCTACACCTTC.

The rearrangement links TRBV27 to TRBJ2-7; 10 bases align to TRBD2. V gave up 6 bases and J gave up 4 bases; unmatched junction bases: 3. This CDR3 region has 13 residues. Germline assignment: CDR1 MNHEY and CDR2 SMNVEV (reference sequence). The CDR3 nucleotides are TGTGCCAGCAGCCAGCGGGAGGGTTACGAGCAGTACTTC. Protein: CASSQREGYEQYF.

The chain recombines TRBV30 with TRBJ2-1, with a possible D match to TRBD1 (5 bases). The CDR3 extends over 15 amino acids. The ends were cut back, 2 bases at V and 7 bases at J, with 18 bases in the middle. Germline assignment: CDR1 GTSNPN and CDR2 SVGIG (reference sequence). The CDR3: CAWSKHDSLANEQFF. Written as DNA, the CDR3 is TGTGCCTGGAGTAAACACGACAGTCTCGCGAATGAGCAGTTCTTC.

The chain employs TRBV7-9 and TRBJ2-2, with 7 nucleotides matching TRBD2. This CDR3 contains 14 residues. Germline trimming cut 8 bases from V and 5 bases from J; bases unmatched to any gene: 8. Germline CDR1 SEHNR, CDR2 FQNEAQ (reference sequence). CDR3 bases: TGTGCCAGCCAGCGGGGCCAGGCGACCGGGGAGCTGTTTTTT. Translating it yields CASQRGQATGELFF.

The CDR3 sequence: CASSFSTGLYGYTF. In nucleotides, the CDR3 is TGTGCCAGCAGCTTTTCGACAGGGCTATATGGCTACACCTTC. This chain uses TRBV11-2 with TRBJ1-2, with TRBD1 matching 7 bases. This CDR3 is built from 14 residues. Germline assignment: CDR1 SGHAT and CDR2 FQNNGV. The J segment lost 5 bases and the V segment lost 3 bases, leaving 6 bases of the junction unmatched.

The V gene is TRBV11-2, the J gene TRBJ2-5; a possible D gene is TRBD1 (6 bases). The germline gives CDR1 SGHAT, CDR2 FQNNGV. V was shortened by 4 bases and J by 5 bases, with 20 bases between the two germline ends. CDR3 size: 16 residues. CDR3 amino acids: CASSSGTGSWWETQYF. CDR3 bases: TGTGCCAGCAGCTCCGGTACAGGGAGTTGGTGGGAGACCCAGTACTTC.

This CDR3 is CATSRLAPYNEQFF. The CDR3 coding sequence is TGTGCCACCAGCAGACTGGCCCCCTACAATGAGCAGTTCTTC. The chain uses TRBV15 and TRBJ2-1; D is undetermined. V dropped 2 bases and J dropped 2 bases, with 7 bases sitting between them. This CDR3 comprises 14 residues. CDR1 is LNHNV and CDR2 is YYDKDF in the germline V gene (reference sequence).

The genes are TRBV7-8 and TRBJ1-5; TRBD1 agrees at 8 bases. Germline V gives CDR1 SGHVS, CDR2 FQNEAQ. This CDR3 has 16 amino acids. The J segment lost 0 bases and the V segment lost 1 base, leaving 2 bases of the junction unmatched. DNA of the CDR3: TGTGCCAGCAGCTTAGGGACAGGGATTAGCAATCAGCCCCAGCATTTT. Amino acid sequence: CASSLGTGISNQPQHF.

The gene calls are TRBV15 and TRBJ2-2, with 8 nucleotides matching TRBD1. Germline-derived CDR1 and CDR2 are LNHNV and YYDKDF (reference sequence). The junction had 10 bases not matched to a gene; V was cut back by 9 bases and J by 4 bases. CDR3 length: 15 amino acids. CDR3 bases: TGTGCCACGGGGGGCGGCAGGGGGCGCACCGGGGAGCTGTTTTTT. Translating it yields CATGGGRGRTGELFF.

The chain recombines TRBV29-1 with TRBJ1-2; 7 bases map to TRBD1. CDR3 length equals 14 residues. Losses at the gene ends were 2 bases for V and 1 base for J; bases not matched to a gene: 4. Per germline, CDR1 SQVTM and CDR2 ANQGSEA. The DNA for the CDR3 is TGCAGCGTTGAAACAGGGGACCTTAACTATGGCTACACCTTC. It codes for CSVETGDLNYGYTF.

This chain connects TRBV5-6 to TRBJ2-1; possibly TRBD2 for D (8 bases). The CDR3 contains 16 residues. Germline CDR1 is SGHDT and CDR2 is YYEEEE. Trimming removed 6 bases from V and 6 bases from J, with 22 bases in between. As DNA, the CDR3 is TGTGCCAGCACCCAGGGGGGACTAGGGCCGATCAATGAGCAGTTCTTC. It translates to CASTQGGLGPINEQFF.

The V gene is TRBV21-1, the J gene TRBJ2-7; the D call of TRBD1 is as the table states it, not checked on the DNA. TRBV21-1 is a listed pseudogene. The CDR3 loop spans 13 amino acids. This CDR3 reads CASSIRQKYEQYF. The CDR3 bases are TGTGCCAGCAGCATTAGACAGAAATACGAGCAGTACTTC.